The T cell receptor (beta chain) under discussion was sequenced for a study of cytomegalovirus exposure and HLA in healthy donors. Primers included in the PCR were 60 Vbeta and 13 Jbeta primers. Libraries were prepared by immunoSEQ multiplex PCR; TCRdb keeps only in-frame clonotypes and omits some of them. The profile shows around 230,000 clones, approximately 78% of them singletons. The V segment lost 7 bases and the J segment 4 bases; nucleotides outside the gene matches: 12. The CDR3 is 15 amino acids. The germline CDR1 and CDR2 sequences are MNHEY and SMNVEV (reference sequence). This clone came up a few times. Its target is not known. General study points: An analysis was carried out later, and it reportedly showed fewer N-insertions in an Asian-associated ancestry cluster than the approximately 710-donor mean.

This clonotype was obtained from a boy aged 10-17 years in good health and CMV-seronegative. The sequenced sample was PBMCs. V is TRBV27 and J is TRBJ1-2; TRBD1 aligns across 7 bases. CDR3 protein: CASTPTGYPLYGYTF. The CDR3 nucleotides read TGTGCCAGCACCCCGACAGGGTACCCGCTCTATGGCTACACCTTC.